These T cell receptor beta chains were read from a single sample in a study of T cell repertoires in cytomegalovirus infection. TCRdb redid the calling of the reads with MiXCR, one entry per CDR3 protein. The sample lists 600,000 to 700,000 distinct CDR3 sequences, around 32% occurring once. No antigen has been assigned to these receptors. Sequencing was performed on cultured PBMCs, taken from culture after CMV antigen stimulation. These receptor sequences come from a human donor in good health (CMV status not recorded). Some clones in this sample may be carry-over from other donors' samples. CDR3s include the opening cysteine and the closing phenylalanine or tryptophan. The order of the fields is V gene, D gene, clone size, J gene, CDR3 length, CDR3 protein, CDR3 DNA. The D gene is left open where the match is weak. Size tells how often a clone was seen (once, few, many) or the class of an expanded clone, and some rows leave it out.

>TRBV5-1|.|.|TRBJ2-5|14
CASSFRALQETQYF
TGCGCCAGCAGCTTTCGGGCCTTACAAGAGACCCAGTACTTC
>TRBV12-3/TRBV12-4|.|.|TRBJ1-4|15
CASSPPGPDREKLFF
TGTGCCAGCAGCCCCCCGGGACCAGACCGTGAAAAACTGTTTTTT
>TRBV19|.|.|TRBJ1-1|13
CASSMQGNTEAFF
TGTGCCAGTAGTATGCAGGGGAACACTGAAGCTTTCTTT
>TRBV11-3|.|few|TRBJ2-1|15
CASSLASSSYNEQFF
TGTGCCAGCAGCCTCGCCTCGAGCTCCTACAATGAGCAGTTCTTC
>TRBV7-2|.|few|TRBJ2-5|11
CAVGGRETQYF
TGTGCGGTGGGGGGGCGGGAGACCCAGTACTTC
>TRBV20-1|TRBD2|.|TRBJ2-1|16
CSARGEGQRGAHEQFF
TGCAGTGCTAGAGGGGAAGGCCAGCGGGGGGCCCATGAGCAGTTCTTC
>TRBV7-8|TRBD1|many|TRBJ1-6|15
CASTLKGQGLRALHF
TGTGCCAGCACCCTTAAGGGACAGGGCCTTCGGGCCCTCCACTTT
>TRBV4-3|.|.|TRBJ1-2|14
CASSQDLDQWGYTF
TGCGCCAGCAGCCAAGATCTAGACCAGTGGGGCTACACCTTC
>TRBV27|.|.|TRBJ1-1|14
CASRRTVRIVEAFF
TGTGCCAGCAGGCGGACCGTGAGAATTGTAGAAGCTTTCTTT
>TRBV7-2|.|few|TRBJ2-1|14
CASTLLMGRDEQFF
TGTGCCAGCACCCTGCTGATGGGCCGCGATGAGCAGTTCTTC
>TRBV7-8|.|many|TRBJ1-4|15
CASSLAEQGNEKLFF
TGTGCCAGCAGCTTAGCTGAACAGGGAAATGAAAAACTGTTTTTT
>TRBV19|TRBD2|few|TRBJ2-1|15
CASSRTSGKDNEQFF
TGTGCCAGTAGCCGGACTAGCGGGAAGGATAATGAGCAGTTCTTC
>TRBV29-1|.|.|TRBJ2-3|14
CSTLGAASTDTQYF
TGCAGCACCCTAGGAGCGGCCAGCACAGATACGCAGTATTTT
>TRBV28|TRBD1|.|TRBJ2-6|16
CASRSDRISGANVLTF
TGTGCCAGCAGATCGGACAGGATCTCTGGGGCCAACGTCCTGACTTTC
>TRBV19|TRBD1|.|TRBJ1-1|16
CASRFSAGQGNTEAFF
TGTGCCAGTAGGTTTTCGGCAGGACAGGGTAACACTGAAGCTTTCTTT
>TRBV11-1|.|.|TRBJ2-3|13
CASGDGHTDTQYF
TGTGCCAGCGGGGATGGGCACACAGATACGCAGTATTTT
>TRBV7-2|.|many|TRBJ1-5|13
CASSRTANQPQHF
TGTGCCAGCAGCAGGACAGCAAATCAGCCCCAGCATTTT
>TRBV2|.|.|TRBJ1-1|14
CASSVDVANTEAFF
TGTGCCAGCAGTGTGGATGTTGCCAACACTGAAGCTTTCTTT
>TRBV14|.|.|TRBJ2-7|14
CASRPTKETYEQYF
TGTGCCAGCAGACCAACTAAGGAGACCTACGAGCAGTACTTC